The text below deals with one T cell receptor (beta chain). It lacks a known antigen. The input lacks base qualities; no much larger clone sits a single base away. TCR CDR3 regions were amplified from genomic DNA by multiplex PCR using the deep immunoSEQ assay. Extracted genomic DNA from each cell subset was distributed evenly across all wells of several immunoSEQ 96-well plates, and each plate was treated as a replicate. For sorted subsets, approximately 200 ng of genomic DNA, equivalent to around 30,000 T cell genomes, went into each replicate PCR. Purified libraries were quantified with a Qubit 3.0 fluorometer, sized on a Bioanalyzer 2100, and re-quantified with the KAPA Library Quantification kit. Every immunoSEQ 96-well plate was sequenced on a dedicated single-read 150-cycle Illumina NextSeq 550 flow cell. In the authors' own workflow: Because only junctional sequences without quality scores were contained in the immunoSEQ output, filtering matching that applied to full-length reads could not be performed. To assign V/J genes and CDR3, sequences were annotated using PyIR, a Python wrapper for IgBLAST v1.9, with IMGT germline references. Any read was removed if the V/J assignment was weak (E-value above 1e-6), the CDR3 was missing, or the read contained stop codons, out-of-frame junctions, or ambiguous translated residues. V3J clonotypes were defined by identical inferred V gene, J gene, and CDR3 amino acid sequence. To compute the percentage overlap between repertoires, the number of shared unique clonotypes was divided by the size of the smaller repertoire. Repertoire richness was assessed with RTK rarefaction, the Chao1 estimator, and Recon v2.1 estimates of unobserved clonotypes. OLGA was used to compute generation probabilities for all TCRbeta clonotypes that the gDNA method yielded from several donors. TCRdb stores this immuneACCESS table with in-frame sequences only. Part of the clones is absent; in the studies checked, under half of the shortfall reflects unresolved V genes, and no reason is known for the rest. The V and J calls and clone size are taken from that table; D and trimming were inferred from the DNA. In all, the sample holds 2,100,000 or so clones, and roughly 95% of those were seen once. Around 0.13% of the sample lies in the top ten.

The donors were healthy, HIV-negative adults who had no recently reported acute infections or vaccinations. Every donor was a Caucasian adult residing in Nashville, Tennessee, USA. Magnetic negative selection was used to enrich CD4+ T cells, after which naive cells were positively selected on CD45RA and the negative fraction became the memory subset. Blood was collected by leukapheresis, and PBMCs were isolated by Ficoll-Histopaque density gradient centrifugation and then cryopreserved in liquid nitrogen vapor phase. Purity and quantity of every magnetically sorted T cell population were checked by analytical flow cytometry. Genomic DNA was isolated from every sorted fraction and measured by UV absorbance on a Nanodrop 2000c. Reading the germline V gene (reference sequence) gives CDR1 MNHEY and CDR2 SMNVEV. V is cut by 3 bases and J by 2 bases, and the space between the germline ends is 13 bases. There are 15 amino acids in the CDR3, from cysteine to phenylalanine inclusive. Only the CDR3 portion is preserved as DNA: 45 bases, with reading frame beginning at the first base.

These data are taken from a study of shared clonotypes between healthy human individuals (dated by TCRdb to 2020 to 2022). Background for the entire study: A couple of women and a few men aged 18 to 49 years were included in the cohort. Per donor, three plates each were used for CD4 naive and CD4 memory, two for CD8 naive, and one for CD8 memory. To estimate repertoire size and how much clonotype sharing occurs between individuals, the study deeply sequenced the blood TCR repertoires of 4 to 6 healthy adults. To increase sequencing depth and limit assay-specific biases, different laboratories used diverse techniques to prepare libraries and sequence TCR repertoires. Per donor, leukapheresis produced somewhere between about 0.8 and 9.5 billion PBMCs.

What the study reported, not specific to this receptor: Clonotypes shared by all four sorted-subset donors showed higher generation probabilities than non-shared clonotypes. Sampling was restricted to blood, and TCR repertoires in tissues likely differ from the TCR repertoires found in blood. Even with the large sequencing depth, rarefaction of the sorted-subset datasets indicated that sequencing was incomplete. Across a handful of donors, 5% to 6% of naive CD4, over 3% of naive CD8, approximately 2.5% of memory CD4, and roughly 0.41% of memory CD8 clonotypes were shared. Based on pairwise subsampling, the degree of clonotype sharing among donors was expected to be affected by sequencing depth. Because the study included a small number of donors, the genetic and exposure-history diversity represented was limited. Naive subsets generally had larger estimated clonotype richness than memory subsets.

The chain was built from TRBV27 and TRBJ2-5; matching of 6 bases hints at TRBD1 as the D gene. This sequence originates from a man younger than 35 in good health. Specimen: naive CD4+ T cells sorted from blood. This sample's cell subset or site label indicates: CD45RA+ positively selected. The CDR3 in this case is CASSFIDRRQETQYF. The nucleotide sequence is TGTGCCAGCAGTTTCATCGACAGGCGGCAAGAGACCCAGTACTTC.